This T cell receptor beta chain is from a study of shared clonotypes between healthy human individuals. V dropped 5 bases and J dropped 6 bases, with 20 bases sitting between them. CDR1 SNHLY and CDR2 FYNNEI come from the germline V gene. The CDR3 has 17 amino acids. Every subset's genomic DNA went evenly onto several immunoSEQ plates. Each replicate PCR on the sorted subsets used roughly 200 ng DNA (about 30,000 T cell genomes). Profiling relied on immunoSEQ multiplex PCR, and the TCRdb table lists in-frame clones only, not all of them. This sample carries about 2 million clones, just under 95% of them seen once, and the ten largest clones take about 1.1%. CD45RO-negative CD8 cells positively selected for CCR7 made up the naive population, which excluded terminally differentiated effector memory CD45RA+ cells. The study drew all its donors from Caucasian adults living in Nashville, Tennessee.

The genes are TRBV2 and TRBJ2-6; a possible D gene is TRBD2 (6 bases). What was sequenced was naive CD8+ T cells sorted from blood. The clonotype comes from a man aged 18 to 30 in good health. The CDR3 DNA is TGTGCCAGCAGTCGCCTAGCGCCCTTTCTGGAGGCCAACGTCCTGACTTTC. Translated, it gives CASSRLAPFLEANVLTF. Drawing the rest from reference TRBV2 and TRBJ2-6, the complete variable domain is EPEVTQTPSHQVTQMGQEVILRCVPISNHLYFYWYRQILGQKVEFLVSFYNNEISEKSEIFDDQFSVERPDGSNFTLKIRSTKLEDSAMYFCASSRLAPFLEANVLTFGAGSRLTVL.